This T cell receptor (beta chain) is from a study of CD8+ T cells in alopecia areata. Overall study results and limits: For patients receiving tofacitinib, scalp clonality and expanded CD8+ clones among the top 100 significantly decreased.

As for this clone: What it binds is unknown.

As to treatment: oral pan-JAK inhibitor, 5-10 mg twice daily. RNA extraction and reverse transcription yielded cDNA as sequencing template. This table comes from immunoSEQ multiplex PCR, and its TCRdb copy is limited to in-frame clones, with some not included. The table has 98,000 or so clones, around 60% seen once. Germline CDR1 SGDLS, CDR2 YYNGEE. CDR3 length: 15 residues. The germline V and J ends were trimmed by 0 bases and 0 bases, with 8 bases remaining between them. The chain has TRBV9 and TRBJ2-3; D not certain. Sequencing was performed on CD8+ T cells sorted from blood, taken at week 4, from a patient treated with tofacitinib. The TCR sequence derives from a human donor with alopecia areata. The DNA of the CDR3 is TGTGCCAGCAGCGTAGAACAGACTAGCACAGATACGCAGTATTTT. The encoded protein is CASSVEQTSTDTQYF.